The text below deals with one T cell receptor (beta chain). Its antigen is undetermined. V shed 3 bases and J 4 bases; nucleotides not matched to a gene: 14. The germline CDR1 and CDR2 sequences are ENHRY and SYGVKD. The CDR3 has 17 amino acids. The PCR used 60 Vbeta and 13 Jbeta primers. The data were produced by immunoSEQ multiplex PCR, yet TCRdb's version contains in-frame clones alone and is incomplete. The sample holds 100,000 to 150,000 clones; around three quarters are singletons and the top ten take just under 6.5%. The source of the sample is a study of cytomegalovirus exposure and HLA in healthy donors. Study results and caveats: Researchers reported in a later analysis that a missense DCLRE1C variant was tied to TCR beta V- and J-gene trimming.

Material for sequencing was PBMCs. This clonotype was obtained from a woman in her 40s in good health and CMV-seronegative. V gene TRBV10-3 combines with J gene TRBJ2-5, with 7 positions matching TRBD2. CDR3 in amino acids: CAISEFPPRREGETQYF. In nucleotides, the CDR3 is TGTGCCATCAGTGAATTTCCCCCAAGAAGGGAGGGAGAGACCCAGTACTTC.